Detailed here is one T cell receptor (beta chain). Its antigen remains unidentified. Oncomine TCR Beta short-read sequencing was applied to DNA from cultured CD4+ T cells. The genomic DNA was obtained from cultured CD4+ T cells by extraction with the QIAamp micro DNA kit. In TCRdb, the PCR reads were re-called with MiXCR into one record per CDR3 protein. The sample lists some 15,000 distinct CDR3 sequences; more than 65% were seen once. CDR3 length: 18 amino acids. The germline V and J ends were trimmed by 5 bases and 7 bases, with 26 bases remaining between them. CDR1 is MRHNA and CDR2 is SNTAGT in the germline V gene. The treatment is: roughly ten-day PBMC culture with coronavirus spike peptide pools or control peptides (ViraFEST assay). Following a culture period (approximately 10 days), negative selection was used to isolate CD4+ T cells. This entry is derived from a study of vaccination and CD4 T cells after COVID-19. Study-wide background: Convalescent donors: six male, four female; seven Caucasian, two Asian, one multiracial, two Hispanic.

This TCR came from a human donor who had recovered from COVID-19. Sequencing was carried out using CD4+ T cells from blood, cultured in vitro. The rearrangement joins TRBV6-4 to TRBJ2-2; tentative D call: TRBD1 (6 bases). The CDR3 sequence is CASSKIQRTVKRDGELFF. DNA for the CDR3: TGTGCCAGCAGTAAAATCCAGAGGACAGTAAAGCGAGACGGGGAGCTGTTTTTT.